These T cell receptor beta chains were read from a single sample in a study of blood T cell repertoires in COVID-19. Generated by immunoSEQ multiplex PCR, the TCRdb table keeps only in-frame clones and is missing some. In the table there are about 260,000 clones, about 89% of which are singletons. Source material: peripheral blood. These receptors all stem from a woman aged 40 to 49 who had recovered from COVID-19. The CDR3 runs from the conserved cysteine through the conserved F or W. Each record gives: J gene, V gene, CDR3 length, CDR3 protein.

j_call: TRBJ2-1; v_call: TRBV7-2; cdr3_length: 16; cdr3_aa: CASSASGTGHYNEQFF
j_call: TRBJ2-2; v_call: TRBV29-1; cdr3_length: 12; cdr3_aa: CSVGIRGGELFF
j_call: TRBJ2-3; v_call: TRBV19; cdr3_length: 11; cdr3_aa: CASFFLDTQYF
j_call: TRBJ1-4; v_call: TRBV13; cdr3_length: 19; cdr3_aa: CASSLGQRDRGRFGEKLFF
j_call: TRBJ2-5; v_call: TRBV7-2; cdr3_length: 14; cdr3_aa: CASSLGLTQETQYF
j_call: TRBJ2-7; v_call: TRBV10-2; cdr3_length: 14; cdr3_aa: CASSESWQGDEQYF
j_call: TRBJ2-5; v_call: TRBV30; cdr3_length: 15; cdr3_aa: CAWSGGLAKQETQYF
j_call: TRBJ1-2; v_call: TRBV30; cdr3_length: 16; cdr3_aa: CAWSDDVDRGNYGYTF
j_call: TRBJ1-6; v_call: TRBV7-9; cdr3_length: 15; cdr3_aa: CASSTSPGFRSPLHF
j_call: TRBJ1-3; v_call: TRBV11-2; cdr3_length: 13; cdr3_aa: CASTVDRGNTIYF
j_call: TRBJ2-7; v_call: TRBV6-1; cdr3_length: 17; cdr3_aa: CASSEALRGLVFNEQYF
j_call: TRBJ2-7; v_call: TRBV2; cdr3_length: 11; cdr3_aa: CASIRGDEQYF
j_call: TRBJ1-2; v_call: TRBV7-2; cdr3_length: 14; cdr3_aa: CASSLNAGGYGYTF
j_call: TRBJ1-6; v_call: TRBV2; cdr3_length: 12; cdr3_aa: CASGQDHSPLHF
j_call: TRBJ2-3; v_call: TRBV9; cdr3_length: 13; cdr3_aa: CASSVVGLDTQYF
j_call: TRBJ2-1; v_call: TRBV29-1; cdr3_length: 13; cdr3_aa: CSAEGASYNEQFF
j_call: TRBJ1-1; v_call: TRBV2; cdr3_length: 15; cdr3_aa: CASRPGWGQGTEAFF
j_call: TRBJ1-2; v_call: TRBV2; cdr3_length: 17; cdr3_aa: CASSGRGTADFWYGYTF
j_call: TRBJ1-5; v_call: TRBV19; cdr3_length: 15; cdr3_aa: CASSKGRAGNQPQHF
j_call: TRBJ2-1; v_call: TRBV4-1; cdr3_length: 14; cdr3_aa: CASSQGGWGRRQFF
j_call: TRBJ1-4; v_call: TRBV15; cdr3_length: 15; cdr3_aa: CATSRRGRGNEKLFF
j_call: TRBJ2-2; v_call: TRBV5-1; cdr3_length: 16; cdr3_aa: CASSLPRVTNTGELFF
j_call: TRBJ2-7; v_call: TRBV6-2/TRBV6-3; cdr3_length: 13; cdr3_aa: CASSRRTVYEQYF
j_call: TRBJ1-2; v_call: TRBV12-3/TRBV12-4; cdr3_length: 13; cdr3_aa: CASSPAGGHGYTF
j_call: TRBJ1-1; v_call: TRBV11-2; cdr3_length: 13; cdr3_aa: CASSPNPNTEAFF
j_call: TRBJ1-2; v_call: TRBV12-3/TRBV12-4; cdr3_length: 12; cdr3_aa: CASALTGGGYTF
j_call: TRBJ2-1; v_call: TRBV4-2; cdr3_length: 16; cdr3_aa: CASSHISGTSYNEQFF
j_call: TRBJ1-3; v_call: TRBV25-1; cdr3_length: 14; cdr3_aa: CASRDTLSGNTIYF